Detailed here is one TCR beta chain. This clonotype was observed a few times. No cognate antigen has been identified for it. The sample holds no much larger clone one base away, and base qualities are not on file. The sample originates from a study of response to subunit inactivated influenza vaccine (dated by TCRdb to 2016 to 2019). The study in broad terms: Deep quantitative profiling of the T cell receptor repertoire was used in the study to follow responses to a trivalent subunit inactivated influenza vaccine. Paper-wide results and their limitations: It was suggested by the authors that each seasonal influenza vaccination may recruit only a limited number of new T cells.

The library was built by means of RT-PCR. The reads were generated on an Illumina HiSeq 2500. The public sequencing data were trimmed at Q25 with fastp and processed into clonotypes with MiXCR by TCRdb, which kept only in-frame beta chains. Each entry merges the rows of one CDR3 protein and shows their most common DNA and genes. This sample is represented by under 800,000 distinct CDR3 sequences; roughly 13% of them were singletons. Together, the top ten hold around 7.3% of the sample. This clonotype was sampled from a man in his forties or fifties who received an inactivated influenza vaccine. Donor details come from another sample of the same person, matched by shared clones. The specimen comprised PBMCs from blood, sampled 14 days before vaccination.

The sequence in DNA is TGCAGTGCTAGCCGGGACGGCGGGGAGCTGTTTTTT. It translates to CSASRDGGELFF. The rearrangement joined TRBV20-1 to TRBJ2-2, with the D call perhaps TRBD1 or TRBD2, as 5 bases match in each case. The CDR3 goes from the cysteine to the phenylalanine over 12 residues. The retained sequence is limited to the CDR3, 36 bases, with the frame set at the first base. A distance of 9 bases separates the germline ends of V and J, which lose 3 bases and 7 bases respectively. The germline V gene encodes CDR1 DFQATT and CDR2 SNEGSKA (reference sequence).